This TCR beta chain comes out of a study of T cell responses to AZD1222 COVID-19 vaccine. Study outcomes and limitations: White British donors predominated, females outnumbered males, and clonal diversity was possibly underestimated. Baseline serology detected seropositivity in only five or six AZD1222 recipients. Targets within unmutated variant regions were reportedly found for nearly half of spike-specific TCRs.

Produced via immunoSEQ multiplex PCR; TCRdb's table is partial and in-frame only. The sample records around 60,000 clones, 81% being singletons. To note about this clone: Its antigen remains unknown.

Sequencing used peripheral blood, obtained 28 days after the second AZD1222 dose. This sequence originates from an adult who received the AZD1222 COVID-19 vaccine.

The CDR3 nucleotides are TGTGCCAGCAGCCAAGACGGGTCCAAGAGCTCCTACGAGCAGTACTTC. Residues: CASSQDGSKSSYEQYF. The V call is TRBV4-2, the J call TRBJ2-7; D is undetermined. This CDR3 contains 16 residues. The V gene lost 0 bases and the J gene lost 0 bases, with 12 bases spanning the gap. Germline V CDR1 and CDR2: LGHNA, YNFKEQ.